The T cell receptor beta chain described here comes from a study of control samples from healthy donors and cancer patients. The V end was cut by 4 bases, the J end by 7 bases, with 17 bases between. The CDR3 covers 15 residues. The V gene's germline CDR1 is MNHEY and CDR2 SMNVEV (reference sequence). The table came from immunoSEQ multiplex PCR; TCRdb's copy has only in-frame clones and leaves some out. The profile shows about 35,000 clones, 93% of them singletons. The chain recombines TRBV27 with TRBJ2-1; possible D gene TRBD2, 6 bases. The specimen sequenced was PBMCs. This TCR was recovered from a man aged 40-49 years with colorectal cancer. CDR3 residues: CASSWVVSGRNEQFF. In DNA form, the CDR3 reads TGTGCCAGCAGTTGGGTCGTATCGGGGAGGAATGAGCAGTTCTTC.